The 8 T cell receptor beta chains below were found in one sample sequenced in a study of identical twins. TCRdb analysed the 5' RACE reads with MiXCR anew, one entry per CDR3 protein. This table has approximately 690,000 distinct CDR3 sequences, approximately 6% appearing once. The sequenced sample was naive T cells sorted from blood. The receptors derive from a man aged 18 to 29 in good health.

The rearrangement links TRBV4-3 to TRBJ2-7, with D possibly being TRBD1 or TRBD2 (5 bases each). Germline CDR1 is LGHNA and CDR2 is YSLEER. The CDR3 contains 15 residues. V lost 0 bases and J lost 5, with 14 bases in between. The CDR3 loop reads CASSQDVRQGDEQYF. For the CDR3, the DNA is TGCGCCAGCAGCCAAGATGTGCGGCAGGGAGACGAGCAGTACTTC.

The chain employs TRBV4-1 and TRBJ2-1; TRBD2 aligns across 10 bases. The germline CDR1 and CDR2 sequences are MGHRA and YSYEKL. The CDR3 has 17 amino acids. V was clipped by 3 bases and J by 5 bases; unmatched bases: 10. The CDR3 sequence is CASSQQTGTSEDNEQFF. CDR3 nucleotides: TGCGCCAGCAGCCAGCAAACCGGGACTAGCGAGGACAATGAGCAGTTCTTC.

This clonotype has just a few counts. V is TRBV20-1 and J is TRBJ2-3, with D maybe TRBD1 (5 bases). Germline-derived CDR1 and CDR2 are DFQATT and SNEGSKA (reference sequence). There are 13 residues in the CDR3. Between the trimmed V and J ends, which lost 3 bases and 1 base, there was a span of 8 bases. CDR3: CSASIGGTDTQYF. Written as DNA, the CDR3 is TGCAGTGCTAGTATAGGGGGCACAGATACGCAGTATTTT.

Only a few counts were recorded for this clonotype. The rearrangement links TRBV4-1 to TRBJ1-5, with a tentative D call TRBD1 (6 bases). Germline CDR1 and CDR2: MGHRA and YSYEKL. The CDR3 runs to 15 residues. V was pared by 0 bases and J by 11 bases, with 17 bases between. The chain's CDR3 is CASSQEEDRPIAQHF. The CDR3 DNA sequence: TGCGCCAGCAGCCAAGAGGAGGACAGACCCATAGCCCAGCATTTT.

On this clonotype: A much larger clone differs by one base, so this may be a read error. The chain has TRBV11-2 and TRBJ2-4; 8 nucleotides match TRBD1. Germline V gene data show CDR1 as SGHAT and CDR2 as FQNNGV. The CDR3 loop spans 17 amino acids. Germline trimming cut 5 bases from V and 3 bases from J; bases unmatched to any gene: 12. Here the CDR3 DNA reads TGTGCCAGCAGCGCCTACGACAGGGGAGATATCAAAAACATTCAGTACTTC. Its translation: CASSAYDRGDIKNIQYF.

The chain has TRBV12-5 and TRBJ2-2; 8 nucleotides line up with TRBD1. Trimming at V came to 3 bases and at J to 7 bases, leaving 7 bases not matched to a gene. The CDR3 is made up of 15 amino acids. Germline V gene sequence: CDR1 LGHNT, CDR2 FRNRAP. CDR3 sequence (DNA): TGTGCTAGTGGTTTTGACAGGGGAAGGATCGGGGAGCTGTTTTTT. Its translation: CASGFDRGRIGELFF.

This clonotype was seen at least ten times. This rearrangement joins TRBV20-1 to TRBJ2-2, with TRBD2 matching over 10 bases. The V and J ends lost 5 bases and 9 bases, in that order; junction bases with no gene match: 9. The CDR3 is 14 residues long. Germline CDR1 DFQATT, CDR2 SNEGSKA (reference sequence). CDR3 amino acids: CSAQGLATSRELFF. The DNA of the CDR3 is TGCAGTGCTCAGGGACTAGCGACTAGTCGGGAGCTGTTTTTT.

CDR3 coding DNA: TGTGCCAGCAGCCCCCACGGCCCAATGAACACTGAAGCTTTCTTT. It yields the protein CASSPHGPMNTEAFF. J is TRBJ1-1 and V is TRBV3-1; D is undetermined. From germline, CDR1 is LGHDT and CDR2 YNNKEL (reference sequence). The V and J ends lost 4 bases and 0 bases respectively, with 12 bases between them. This CDR3 spans 15 amino acids.